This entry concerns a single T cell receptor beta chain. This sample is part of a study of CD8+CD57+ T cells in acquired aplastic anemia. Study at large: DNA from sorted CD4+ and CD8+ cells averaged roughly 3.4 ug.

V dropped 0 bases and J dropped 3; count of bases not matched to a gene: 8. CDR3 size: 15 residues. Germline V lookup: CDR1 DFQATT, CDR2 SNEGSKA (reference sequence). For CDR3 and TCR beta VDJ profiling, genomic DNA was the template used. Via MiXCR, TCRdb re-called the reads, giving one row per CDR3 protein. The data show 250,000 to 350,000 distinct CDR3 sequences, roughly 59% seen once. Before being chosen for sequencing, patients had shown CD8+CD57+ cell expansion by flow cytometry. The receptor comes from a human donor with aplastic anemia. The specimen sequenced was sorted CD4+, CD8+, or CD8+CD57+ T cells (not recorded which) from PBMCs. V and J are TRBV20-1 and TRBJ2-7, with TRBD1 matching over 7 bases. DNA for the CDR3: TGCAGTGCTAGAGAACCCTCGAACAGGGGCTACGAGCAGTACTTC. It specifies CSAREPSNRGYEQYF.